The T cell receptor (beta chain) described here comes from a study of OX40 agonist ivuxolimab in advanced cancers. Study at large: Cancers in dose escalation were hepatocellular, melanoma, renal cell and head and neck. With a range of roughly 20 to 79, age averaged 60 years, and 75% to 90% were male. Partial responses were achieved by three patients, of whom one had hepatocellular carcinoma and two had cutaneous melanoma.

Worth noting for this clone: Compared with germline, one end of the junction differs, possibly owing to a read error.

Some clones are missing from TCRdb's copy, which holds only in-frame ones; the method was immunoSEQ multiplex PCR. Altogether some 50,000 clones are present, about 88% being singletons, with the ten largest covering 55% to 60%. The CDR3 totals 17 residues. Germline V gene lookup returns CDR1 SGHRS and CDR2 YFSETQ. The clonotype originates from an adult with an advanced solid tumor such as melanoma, head and neck, liver or kidney cancer. The sequencing used CD4+ or CD8+ T cells sorted from blood, collected in a trial of the OX40 agonist ivuxolimab. This chain links TRBV5-1 with TRBJ2-5; 10 bases map to TRBD2. CDR3 residues: CASTLGVLAGELETQYF. For the CDR3, the DNA is TGCGCCAGCACCTTGGGGGTTCTAGCGGGAGAGTTGGAGACCCAGTACTTC.